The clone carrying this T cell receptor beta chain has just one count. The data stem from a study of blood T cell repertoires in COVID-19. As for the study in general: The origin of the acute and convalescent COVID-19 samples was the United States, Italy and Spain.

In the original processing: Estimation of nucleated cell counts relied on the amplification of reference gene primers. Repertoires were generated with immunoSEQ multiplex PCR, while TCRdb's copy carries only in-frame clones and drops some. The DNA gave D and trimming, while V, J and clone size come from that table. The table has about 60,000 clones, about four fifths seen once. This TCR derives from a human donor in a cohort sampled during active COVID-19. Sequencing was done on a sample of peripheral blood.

The CDR3 here is CSASNTQGAYEQYF. The CDR3 DNA is TGCAGTGCTAGTAATACACAGGGGGCCTACGAGCAGTACTTC. This sequence joins TRBV20-1 and TRBJ2-7; 8 nucleotides line up with TRBD1. This CDR3 is built from 14 residues. Losses at the gene ends were 3 bases for V and 2 bases for J; bases not matched to a gene: 6. Germline-derived CDR1 and CDR2 are DFQATT and SNEGSKA (reference sequence).